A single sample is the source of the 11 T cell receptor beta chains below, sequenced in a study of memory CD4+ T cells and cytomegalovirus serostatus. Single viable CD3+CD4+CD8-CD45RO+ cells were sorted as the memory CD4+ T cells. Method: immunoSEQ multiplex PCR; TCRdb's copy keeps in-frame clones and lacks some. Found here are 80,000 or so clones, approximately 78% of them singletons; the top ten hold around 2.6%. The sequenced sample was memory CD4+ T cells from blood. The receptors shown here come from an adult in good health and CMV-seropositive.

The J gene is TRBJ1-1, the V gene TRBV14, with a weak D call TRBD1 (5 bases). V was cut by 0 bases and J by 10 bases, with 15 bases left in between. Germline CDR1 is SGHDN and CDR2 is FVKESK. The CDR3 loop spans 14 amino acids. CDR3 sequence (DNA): TGTGCCAGCAGCCAAGATTTGACAGCCGTTGGAGCTTTCTTT. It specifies CASSQDLTAVGAFF.

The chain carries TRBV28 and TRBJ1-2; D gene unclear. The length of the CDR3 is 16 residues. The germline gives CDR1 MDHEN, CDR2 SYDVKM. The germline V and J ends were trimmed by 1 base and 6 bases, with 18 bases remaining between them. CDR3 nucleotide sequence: TGTGCCAGCAGTTTATTATCAGAATACCGGGCTAATGGCTACACCTTC. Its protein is CASSLLSEYRANGYTF.

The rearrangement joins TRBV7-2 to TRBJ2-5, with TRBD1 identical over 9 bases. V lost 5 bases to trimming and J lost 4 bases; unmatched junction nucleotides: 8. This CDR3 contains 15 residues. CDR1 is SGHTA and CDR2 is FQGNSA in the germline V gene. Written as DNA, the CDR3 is TGTGCCAGCAGCCTTCACAGGGGGCTAGGAGAGACCCAGTACTTC. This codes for CASSLHRGLGETQYF.

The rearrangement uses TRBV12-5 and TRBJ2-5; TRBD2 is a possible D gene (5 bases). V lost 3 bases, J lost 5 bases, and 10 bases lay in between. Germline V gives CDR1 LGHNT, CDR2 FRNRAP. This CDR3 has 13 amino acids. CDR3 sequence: CASGFGEGETQYF. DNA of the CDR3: TGTGCTAGTGGTTTCGGGGAAGGGGAGACCCAGTACTTC.

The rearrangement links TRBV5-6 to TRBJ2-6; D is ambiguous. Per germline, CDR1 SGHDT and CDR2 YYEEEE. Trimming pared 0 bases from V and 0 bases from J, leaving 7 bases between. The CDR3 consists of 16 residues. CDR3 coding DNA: TGTGCCAGCAGCTTGGGACTGACCTCTGGGGCCAACGTCCTGACTTTC. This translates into CASSLGLTSGANVLTF.

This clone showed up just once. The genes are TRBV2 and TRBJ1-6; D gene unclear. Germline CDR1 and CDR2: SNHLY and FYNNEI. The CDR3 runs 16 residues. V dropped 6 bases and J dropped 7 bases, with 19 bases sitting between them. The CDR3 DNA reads TGTGCCAGCAGCTCAGGACGGTACGGCGAGAATTCACCCCTCCACTTT. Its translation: CASSSGRYGENSPLHF.

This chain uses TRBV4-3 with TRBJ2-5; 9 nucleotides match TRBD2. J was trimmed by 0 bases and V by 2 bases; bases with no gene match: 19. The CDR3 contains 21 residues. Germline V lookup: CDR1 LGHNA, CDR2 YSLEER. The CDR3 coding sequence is TGCGCCAGCAGCCAAAGATGGCTGGGTAGCGGGAGTTCTTACAACCAAGAGACCCAGTACTTC. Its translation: CASSQRWLGSGSSYNQETQYF.

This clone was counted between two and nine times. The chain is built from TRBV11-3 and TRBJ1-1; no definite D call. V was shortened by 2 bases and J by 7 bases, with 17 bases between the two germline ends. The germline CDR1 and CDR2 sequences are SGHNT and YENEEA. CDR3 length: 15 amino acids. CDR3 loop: CASSLSLGGESEAFF. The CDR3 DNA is TGTGCCAGCAGCTTATCTCTGGGCGGAGAGAGTGAAGCTTTCTTT.

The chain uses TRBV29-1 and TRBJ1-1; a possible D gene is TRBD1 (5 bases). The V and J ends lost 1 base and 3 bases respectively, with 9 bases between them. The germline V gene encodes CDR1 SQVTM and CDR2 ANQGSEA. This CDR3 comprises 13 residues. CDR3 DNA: TGCAGCGTTGAAGCGGGGGGGGACACTGAAGCTTTCTTT. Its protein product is CSVEAGGDTEAFF.

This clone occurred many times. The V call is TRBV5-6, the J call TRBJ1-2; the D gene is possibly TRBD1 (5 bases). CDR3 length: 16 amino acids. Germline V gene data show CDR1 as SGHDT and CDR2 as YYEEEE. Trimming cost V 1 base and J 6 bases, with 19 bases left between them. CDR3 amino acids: CASSLIQRGGGDGYTF. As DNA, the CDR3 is TGTGCCAGCAGCTTGATCCAACGGGGGGGTGGTGATGGCTACACCTTC.

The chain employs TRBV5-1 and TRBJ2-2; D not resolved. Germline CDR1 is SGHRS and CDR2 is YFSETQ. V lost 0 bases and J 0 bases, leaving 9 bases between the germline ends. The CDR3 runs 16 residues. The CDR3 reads CASSLAGHSNTGELFF. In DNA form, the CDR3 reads TGCGCCAGCAGCTTGGCCGGGCACTCGAACACCGGGGAGCTGTTTTTT.